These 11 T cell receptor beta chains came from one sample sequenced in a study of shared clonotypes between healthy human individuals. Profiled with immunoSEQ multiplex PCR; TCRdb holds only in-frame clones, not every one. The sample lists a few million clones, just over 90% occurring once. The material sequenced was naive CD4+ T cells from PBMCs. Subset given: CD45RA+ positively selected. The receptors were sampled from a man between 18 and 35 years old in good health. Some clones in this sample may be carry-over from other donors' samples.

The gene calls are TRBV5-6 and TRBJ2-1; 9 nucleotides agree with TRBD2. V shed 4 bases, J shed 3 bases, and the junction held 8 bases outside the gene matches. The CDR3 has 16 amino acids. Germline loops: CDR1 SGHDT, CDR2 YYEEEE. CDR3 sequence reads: CASSDTILAGYNEQFF. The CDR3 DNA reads TGTGCCAGCAGCGACACGATACTAGCGGGCTACAATGAGCAGTTCTTC.

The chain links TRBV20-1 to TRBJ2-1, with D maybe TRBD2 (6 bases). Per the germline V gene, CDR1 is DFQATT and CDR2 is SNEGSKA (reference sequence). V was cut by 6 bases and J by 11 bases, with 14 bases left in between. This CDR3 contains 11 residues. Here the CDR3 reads CSAPTGTQQFF. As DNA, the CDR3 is TGCAGTGCACCGACCGGGACTCAGCAGTTCTTC.

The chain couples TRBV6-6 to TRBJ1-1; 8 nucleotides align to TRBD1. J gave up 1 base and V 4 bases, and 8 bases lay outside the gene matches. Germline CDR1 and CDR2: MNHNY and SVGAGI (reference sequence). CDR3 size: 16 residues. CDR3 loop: CASSWGRTGKNTEAFF. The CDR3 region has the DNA TGTGCCAGCAGTTGGGGAAGGACAGGGAAGAACACTGAAGCTTTCTTT.

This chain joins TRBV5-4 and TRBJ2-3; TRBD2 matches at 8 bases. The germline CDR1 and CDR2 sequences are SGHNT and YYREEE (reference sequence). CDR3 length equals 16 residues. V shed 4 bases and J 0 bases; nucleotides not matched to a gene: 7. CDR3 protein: CASSRRTSYSTDTQYF. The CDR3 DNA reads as TGTGCCAGCAGCCGACGGACTAGCTATAGCACAGATACGCAGTATTTT.

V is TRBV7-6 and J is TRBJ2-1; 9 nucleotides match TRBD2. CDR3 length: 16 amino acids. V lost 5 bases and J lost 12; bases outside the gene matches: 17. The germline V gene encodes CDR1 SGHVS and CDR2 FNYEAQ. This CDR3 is CASSTLGGRASQVQFF. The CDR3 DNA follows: TGTGCCAGCAGCACCCTTGGCGGGAGGGCGTCTCAGGTGCAGTTCTTC.

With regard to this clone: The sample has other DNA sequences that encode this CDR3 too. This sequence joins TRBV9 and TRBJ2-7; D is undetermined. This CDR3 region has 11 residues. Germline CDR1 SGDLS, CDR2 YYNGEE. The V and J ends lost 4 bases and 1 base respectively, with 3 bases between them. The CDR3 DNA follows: TGTGCCAGCAGCCCTTCCTACGAGCAGTACTTC. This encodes CASSPSYEQYF.

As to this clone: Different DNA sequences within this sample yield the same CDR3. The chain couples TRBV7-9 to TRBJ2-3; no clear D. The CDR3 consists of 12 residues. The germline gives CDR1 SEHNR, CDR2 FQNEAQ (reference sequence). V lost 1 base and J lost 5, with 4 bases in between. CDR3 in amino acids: CASSLVGDTQYF. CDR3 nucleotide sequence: TGTGCCAGCAGCTTAGTGGGAGATACGCAGTATTTT.

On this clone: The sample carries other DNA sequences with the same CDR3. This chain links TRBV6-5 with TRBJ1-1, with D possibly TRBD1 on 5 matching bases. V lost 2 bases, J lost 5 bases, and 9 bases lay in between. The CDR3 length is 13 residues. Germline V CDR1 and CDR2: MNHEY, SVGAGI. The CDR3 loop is CASSYPGGTEAFF. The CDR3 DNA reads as TGTGCCAGCAGTTACCCTGGGGGGACTGAAGCTTTCTTT.

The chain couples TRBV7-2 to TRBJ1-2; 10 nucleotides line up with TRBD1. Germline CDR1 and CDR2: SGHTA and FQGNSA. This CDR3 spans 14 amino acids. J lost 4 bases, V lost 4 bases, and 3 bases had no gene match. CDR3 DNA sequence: TGTGCCAGCAGCTCGACAGGGGGCGGCTATGGCTACACCTTC. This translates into CASSSTGGGYGYTF. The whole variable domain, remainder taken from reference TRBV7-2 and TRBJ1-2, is GAGVSQSPSNKVTEKGKDVELRCDPISGHTALYWYRQSLGQGLEFLIYFQGNSAPDKSGLPSDRFSAERTGGSVSTLTIQRTQQEDSAVYLCASSSTGGGYGYTFGSGTRLTVV.

Written as DNA, the CDR3 is TGTGCCAGCAGTCTTGACAGGGAGGCTTATAGCACTGAAGCTTTCTTT. It yields the protein CASSLDREAYSTEAFF. V gene TRBV2 combines with J gene TRBJ1-1; 7 positions match TRBD1. Germline assignment: CDR1 SNHLY and CDR2 FYNNEI. V trimming: 5 bases; J trimming: 4 bases; junction bases outside the gene matches: 13. This CDR3 comprises 16 residues.

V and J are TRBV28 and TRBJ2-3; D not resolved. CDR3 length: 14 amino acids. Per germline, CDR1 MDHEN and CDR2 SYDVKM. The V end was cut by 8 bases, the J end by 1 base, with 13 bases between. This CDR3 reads CASRTNTGTDTQYF. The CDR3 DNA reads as TGTGCCAGCCGGACCAATACAGGCACAGATACGCAGTATTTT.